This TCR beta chain is from a study of cytomegalovirus exposure and HLA in healthy donors. V gave up 4 bases and J gave up 9 bases, with 16 bases separating them. Germline V gives CDR1 SGHTA, CDR2 FQGTGA. The CDR3 totals 14 residues. PCR was performed using 60 Vbeta and 13 Jbeta primers. TCRdb keeps only in-frame clones here, not all; method: immunoSEQ multiplex PCR. This sample carries some 140,000 clones, approximately 80% of them seen once, and the ten largest clones take over 10%. Sample: PBMCs. The chain employs TRBV7-3 and TRBJ2-1, with a weak D call TRBD2 (6 bases). The receptor was isolated from a man between 25 and 39 years old in good health and CMV-seropositive. The CDR3 loop reads CASSSQPGDAEQFF. CDR3 DNA sequence: TGTGCCAGCAGCTCCCAGCCGGGAGATGCTGAGCAGTTCTTC.